Given below is one T cell receptor (beta chain) in context. This clonotype was observed many times. The antigen it recognizes is unknown. Within one base of it there is no much larger clone, and no base qualities were kept. These reads were obtained on an Illumina MiSeq. Profiling of the peripheral T cell repertoire targeted human TCRbeta genes. The paper's processing steps were these. Differential clonotype abundance was tested with beta-binomial modelling to account for variability over time. Expanded clonotypes were screened against the ImmuneCODE reference database of SARS-CoV-2-associated TCRs and mapped to viral genome regions. Additional analyses of the repertoire looked at TRBV gene usage, CDR3 length, CDR3 amino acid overlap between time points, clonotype abundance distributions and Jaccard similarity. TCRdb applied fastp at Q25 and MiXCR to the public reads, then kept only in-frame beta chains. Rows are combined by CDR3 protein, so each entry shows the most common genes and DNA. TCRdb's processing, not the authors', yielded these V and J calls. The sample has about 250,000 distinct CDR3 sequences on record, roughly 26% of them singletons. The top ten clones comprise almost 7.5% of the sample.

Taken with the paper, the label for time point translates to: pre-pandemic baseline sample and day 111 after first positive SARS-CoV-2 test. The CDR3, from cysteine to phenylalanine, totals 16 residues. Only CDR3 DNA is held: 48 bases, read in frame from base 1. Germline trimming amounts to 4 bases on V and 3 bases on J, with 6 as the count of junction bases outside the gene matches. Per the germline V gene, SQVTM is the CDR1 and ANQGSEA is the CDR2. The record originates from a study of kidney transplant recipient with SARS-CoV-2 infection (dated by TCRdb to 2020 to 2022). Rearrangement joined TRBV29-1 to TRBJ2-1, with 13 bases in between that match TRBD2. This specimen was a blood sample, taken at baseline and on day 111 from a kidney transplant recipient. The clonotype originates from a male patient aged 30 to 40 who had COVID-19 and was a kidney transplant recipient. Some T cells may be donor cells from the graft after a transplant. The CDR3 protein: CSVGGLAGDNYNEQFF. The DNA sequence is TGCAGCGTTGGAGGACTAGCGGGAGACAACTACAATGAGCAGTTCTTC.